This entry features one T cell receptor (beta chain) sequence. This clonotype has more than one count but fewer than ten. This receptor's antigen is unknown. No qualities accompany the bases; no much larger clone lies one base away. TCR beta CDR3 regions were amplified from RNA transcripts. A first-round RT-PCR of the TCR CDR3 used the HTBI primer set with the Qiagen OneStep RT-PCR kit. Libraries were constructed in a second round of multiplex PCR, after which size selection and purification were carried out. Sequencing of the libraries was done on an Illumina HiSeq2000 using paired-end 100 bp reads. As for the authors' bioinformatics: SOAPnuke was used to process the raw data, removing reads that contained adapters or uncalled bases, had a mean Phred below 15, or lacked an exact match to the constant primer or identifier. High-quality paired reads were merged using COPE v1.2.5, and each unique nucleotide sequence was defined as a clonotype. Clonotypes were aligned to IMGT TRBV, TRBD and TRBJ reference segments using MiTCR v1.1. Only V-J combinations with frequency above 0.0001, covering roughly 99% of repertoires, were analysed. A TCS score was defined as the ratio between F50 (clonal expansion) and ExV (chaos), using BLOSUM62-based TCRdist between CDR3 peptides within each V-J. Welch's t-statistics and random forest reduced around 510 V-J features to 13, which were used in a naive Bayes classifier (R e1071). TCRdb reanalyzed the raw reads on its own, using fastp at Q25 for trimming and MiXCR for clone calling, and kept in-frame beta chains. All rows with the same CDR3 protein become a single entry with the most common DNA and genes. TCRdb, rather than the study authors, made the V and J calls. This sample holds some 510,000 distinct CDR3 sequences; 35% to 55% were observed only once. Approximately 8.2% of the sample belongs to the ten largest clones.

Taken from the germline V gene, the CDR1 and CDR2 loops are SGHTA and FQGNSA. Taken from cysteine to phenylalanine, the CDR3 has 18 residues. Just CDR3 DNA is preserved here, 54 bases in frame from base 1. The junction carries 15 bases between V and J, which are trimmed by 0 bases and 0 bases respectively. The data were taken from a study of T cells in Graves' hyperthyroidism and ophthalmopathy (dated by TCRdb to 2018 to 2020). For the wider study: A discovery cohort of around 98 patients, about 43 with Graves' ophthalmopathy and 55 to 60 with stable Graves' hyperthyroidism, was used to find distinguishing TCR V-J signatures. An independent validation cohort of under 20 hyperthyroidism patients and 17 patients who later progressed to ophthalmopathy tested prospective prediction of ophthalmopathy. The 90 or so discovery patients were randomly split 7:3 into training and test sets. Thyroid tissue and blood T-cell repertoires from about six Graves' hyperthyroidism patients were also compared in the study. After sampling, hyperthyroidism patients received methimazole starting at 30 mg daily, and ophthalmopathy patients received high-dose intravenous methylprednisolone. According to the paper, TCR Vbeta CDR3 sequencing was carried out on 135 peripheral blood samples, which came from 40 to 45 ophthalmopathy, roughly 75 hyperthyroidism and approximately 17 progressor patients. Broad study findings and their caveats: Most expanded thyroid clonotypes (frequency above 0.001) were also detected in blood, suggesting blood repertoires may reflect thyroid immune responses. During validation, the model predicted progression to ophthalmopathy a median of about 6.5 months ahead of onset, with approximately 71% sensitivity and 72% to 80% specificity. A 13 V-J signature model separated ophthalmopathy from stable hyperthyroidism, with around 88% sensitivity and about 81% specificity in cross-validation and 80%/75% in testing. No statistical method was used to fix the sample size in advance, and group allocation was not hidden from the investigators.

Graves' hyperthyroidism was defined as stable when no progression to ophthalmopathy occurred over 18 months of follow-up. Hyperthyroidism patients were newly diagnosed, with disease duration under 2 months, and aged 18 to 65 years. Patients with uncontrolled infections, other autoimmune diseases, pregnancy or lactation were excluded. Diagnoses were established on the basis of clinical symptoms, serum thyroxine and TRAb, thyroid ultrasound, and orbital computed tomography. Trizol reagent was used to extract total RNA, and RNA quality was then checked on an Agilent 2100 Bioanalyzer. The rearranged chain carries TRBV7-2 and TRBJ1-5, with no reliable assignment of the D segment. Sequencing was carried out using peripheral blood or thyroid tissue (not recorded which). The TCR sequence derives from a woman aged 18-30 years with Graves' hyperthyroidism. Donor details come from another sample of the same person, matched by shared clones. CDR3 region: CASSLALVGRISNQPQHF. Here is the DNA: TGTGCCAGCAGCTTAGCGTTGGTGGGCAGGATTAGCAATCAGCCCCAGCATTTT.